This paragraph reports one T cell receptor beta chain. Generated by immunoSEQ multiplex PCR, the TCRdb table keeps only in-frame clones and is missing some. The repertoire holds 64,000 or so clones, with roughly 93% as singletons. The data derive from a study of blood T cell repertoires in COVID-19. Trimming stripped 3 bases from V and 8 bases from J, with 20 bases between. Germline V gene lookup returns CDR1 LGHDT and CDR2 YNNKEL (reference sequence). CDR3 length: 16 residues. Material: peripheral blood. The chain recombines TRBV3-1 (or the pseudogene TRBV3-2) with TRBJ2-1; D might be TRBD2 (7 bases). The source of this sequence is a human donor in a cohort sampled during active COVID-19. The CDR3, as DNA: TGTGCCAGCAGCCAGGGGGGGCTTAAGTACGTCGATGAGCAGTTCTTC. Translated: CASSQGGLKYVDEQFF.